Given below is one TCR beta chain in context. Its antigen remains unidentified. Profiling relied on immunoSEQ multiplex PCR, and the TCRdb table lists in-frame clones only, not all of them. Of around 2.3 million clones in the sample, approximately 94% were seen once. The germline V gene has CDR1 MNHNS and CDR2 SASEGT. The V end was cut by 7 bases, the J end by 0 bases, with 13 bases between. The CDR3 is made up of 14 amino acids. The sample belongs to a study of shared clonotypes between healthy human individuals. Study-wide findings and caveats: Memory subsets generally showed lower estimated richness than naive subsets.

The TCR sequence derives from a man aged 18 to 29 in good health. The specimen sequenced was naive CD4+ T cells sorted from blood. Subset here: CD45RA+ positively selected. V is TRBV6-1 and J is TRBJ2-7, with D unresolved. The CDR3 DNA follows: TGTGCCAGCAAGTCGGCGCTCTTCTCCTACGAGCAGTACTTC. It specifies CASKSALFSYEQYF.